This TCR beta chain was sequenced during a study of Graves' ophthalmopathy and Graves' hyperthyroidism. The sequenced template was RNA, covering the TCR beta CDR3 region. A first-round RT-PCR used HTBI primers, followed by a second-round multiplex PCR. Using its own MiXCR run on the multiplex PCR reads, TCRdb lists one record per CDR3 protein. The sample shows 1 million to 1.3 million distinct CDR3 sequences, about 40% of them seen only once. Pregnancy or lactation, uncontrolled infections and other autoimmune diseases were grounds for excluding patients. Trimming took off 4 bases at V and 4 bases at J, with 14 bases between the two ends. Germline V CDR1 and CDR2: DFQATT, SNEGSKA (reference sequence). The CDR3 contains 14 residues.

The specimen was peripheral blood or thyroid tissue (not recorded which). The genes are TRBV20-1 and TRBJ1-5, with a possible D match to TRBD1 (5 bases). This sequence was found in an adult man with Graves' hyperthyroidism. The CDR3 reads CSAKSQGWNQPQHF. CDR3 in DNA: TGCAGTGCTAAATCGCAGGGTTGGAATCAGCCCCAGCATTTT.